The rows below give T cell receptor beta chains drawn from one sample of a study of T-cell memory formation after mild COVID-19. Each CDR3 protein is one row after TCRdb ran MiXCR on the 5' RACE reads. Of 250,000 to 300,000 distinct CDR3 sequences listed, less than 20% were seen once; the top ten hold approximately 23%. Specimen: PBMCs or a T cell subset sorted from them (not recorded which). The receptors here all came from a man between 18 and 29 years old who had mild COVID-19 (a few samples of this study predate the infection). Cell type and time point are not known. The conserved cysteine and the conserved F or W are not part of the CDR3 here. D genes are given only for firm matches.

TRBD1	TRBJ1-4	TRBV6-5	ASSRDRPLRREKLF
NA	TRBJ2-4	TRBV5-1	ASTWGDQAKNIQY
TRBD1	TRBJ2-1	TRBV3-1	ASSQRTGSSYNEQF
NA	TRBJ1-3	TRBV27	ASSLREGNTIY
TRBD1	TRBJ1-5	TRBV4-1	ASSPTLYAGQGSQPQH
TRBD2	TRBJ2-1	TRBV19	ASSRHSGGGYNEQF
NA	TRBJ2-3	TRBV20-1	SASLCTPLICTDTQY
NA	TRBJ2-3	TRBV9	ASSVRGLASTDTQY
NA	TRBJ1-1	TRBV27	ASSFGRVGTEAF
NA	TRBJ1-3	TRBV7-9	ASRPEFGNTIY
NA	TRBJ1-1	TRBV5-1	ASSWGQVDMGTEAF
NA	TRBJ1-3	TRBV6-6	ASRTEGNTIY
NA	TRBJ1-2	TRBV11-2	ASRSWGDGYT
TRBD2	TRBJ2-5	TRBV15	ATSRVSGGTGTQY
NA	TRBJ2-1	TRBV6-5	ASSYVDREGLVVVEQF
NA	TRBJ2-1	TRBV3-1	ASSQTGSYNEQF
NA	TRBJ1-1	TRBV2	ASMRFWGTEAF
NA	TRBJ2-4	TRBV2	ASSEDRNIQY
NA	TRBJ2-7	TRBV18	ASSHSSAGRDEQY
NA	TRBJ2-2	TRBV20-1	SARKMVSGELF
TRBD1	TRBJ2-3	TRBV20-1	SARPGQGFDTQY
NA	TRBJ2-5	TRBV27	ASSLSAGVGETQY
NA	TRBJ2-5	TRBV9	ASSVGIGSSQETQY
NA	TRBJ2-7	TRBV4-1	ASAKEDEQY
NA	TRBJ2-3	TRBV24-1	ATPLAGVGSTQY
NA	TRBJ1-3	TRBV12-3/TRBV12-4	ASSSDRGAGNTIY
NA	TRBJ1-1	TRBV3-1	ASSQDRLRNTEAF
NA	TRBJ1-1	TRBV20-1	SARDQGAAGEAF
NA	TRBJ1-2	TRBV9	ASSDGQEPSRGYT
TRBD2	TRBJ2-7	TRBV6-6	ASSYERGRDEQY
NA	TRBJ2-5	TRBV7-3	ASSLSPGVWETQY
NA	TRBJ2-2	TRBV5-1	ASSSGPGGAYTGELF
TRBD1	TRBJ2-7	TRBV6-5	ASNLGQGLSEQY
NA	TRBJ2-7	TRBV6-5	ASSPTLMGEQY
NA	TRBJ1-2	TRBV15	ATSARTLHGYGYT
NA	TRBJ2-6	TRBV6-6	ASSYGASGANVLT
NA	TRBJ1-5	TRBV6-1	ASRKTGHTNQPQH
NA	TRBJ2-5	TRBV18	ASSPQGLLYQETQY
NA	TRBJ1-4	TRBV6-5	ASSSSGVRTNEKLF
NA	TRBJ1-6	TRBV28	ASTPSSPPLH
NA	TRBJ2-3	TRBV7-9	ASSLWARISTDTQY
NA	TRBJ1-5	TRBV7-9	ASSSEGESNQPQH
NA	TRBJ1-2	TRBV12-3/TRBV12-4	ASSFPGEGGYT
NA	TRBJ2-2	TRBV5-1	ASSLSGAEAGELF
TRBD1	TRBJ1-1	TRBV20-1	SARVSGQGLTEAF
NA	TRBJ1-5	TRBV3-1	ASSQGPGSNQPQH
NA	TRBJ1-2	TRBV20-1	SATNRDVNYGYT
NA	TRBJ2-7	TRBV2	ASTPGVSYEQY
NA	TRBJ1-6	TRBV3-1	ASTPGRGNSPLH
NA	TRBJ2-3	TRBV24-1	ATSDPQGIGDTQY
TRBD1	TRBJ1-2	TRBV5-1	ASSLDAGTGYGYT
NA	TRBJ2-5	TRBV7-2	ASSSNAGAGETQY